These 8 T cell receptor beta chains were sequenced from one sample in a study of response to subunit inactivated influenza vaccine. TCRdb fed the RT-PCR reads into MiXCR, producing one record per CDR3 protein. The table shows about 700,000 distinct CDR3 sequences, with about 15% occurring only once. Material: PBMCs from blood, obtained less than 15 days before vaccination. These receptors were obtained from a man between 45 and 60 years old who received an inactivated influenza vaccine.

This clonotype was seen a few times. This chain connects TRBV12-3 or TRBV12-4 to TRBJ1-1, with D possibly being TRBD1 (5 bases). The germline V and J ends were trimmed by 6 bases and 4 bases, with 15 bases remaining between them. The CDR3 has 14 amino acids. The CDR3 DNA is TGTGCCAGCAGACATACTGGGGCGGGCACTGAAGCTTTCTTT. Translation: CASRHTGAGTEAFF.

The rearrangement uses TRBV7-9 and TRBJ1-1; unclear D gene. V dropped 2 bases and J dropped 6 bases, with 7 bases sitting between them. The CDR3 sequence is 12 residues long. The germline gives CDR1 SEHNR, CDR2 FQNEAQ (reference sequence). CDR3 nucleotide sequence: TGTGCCAGCAGCTTATCCGGCCCTGAAGCTTTCTTT. Translation gives CASSLSGPEAFF.

The CDR3 loop reads CASSDRGRVGGNQPQHF. The DNA for the CDR3 is TGTGCCAGCAGCGACAGGGGGCGCGTAGGCGGCAATCAGCCCCAGCATTTT. This rearrangement joins TRBV12-3 or TRBV12-4 to TRBJ1-5, with 10 positions matching TRBD1. CDR3 length: 17 residues. Trimming removed 6 bases from V and 2 bases from J; junction bases left unmatched: 10.

This clonotype was detected only a few times. V and J are TRBV4-3 and TRBJ1-3; TRBD1 might be the D (5 bases). V was shortened by 0 bases and J by 5 bases, with 14 bases between the two germline ends. Germline loops: CDR1 LGHNA, CDR2 YSLEER. This CDR3 has 16 residues. This CDR3 is CASSQDLGPGRNTIYF. The CDR3 DNA reads TGCGCCAGCAGCCAAGATCTGGGGCCAGGCCGAAACACCATATATTTT.

At least ten counts were recorded for this clonotype. The chain recombines TRBV5-4 with TRBJ2-5; 9 positions match TRBD1. The V gene end was trimmed by 6 bases and the J gene end by 4 bases; junction bases not matched to a gene: 19. The CDR3 is 18 amino acids. Germline V CDR1 and CDR2: SGHNT, YYREEE (reference sequence). The CDR3 DNA follows: TGTGCCAGCACCTGGGGGACAGGGTTGATGGTTAGCTTAGAGACCCAGTACTTC. This encodes CASTWGTGLMVSLETQYF.

There are a few counts of this clonotype. The V and J genes are TRBV7-8 and TRBJ2-7; 7 nucleotides agree with TRBD1. This CDR3 region has 13 residues. Germline V CDR1 and CDR2: SGHVS, FQNEAQ. J gave up 6 bases and V 5 bases, and 7 bases lay outside the gene matches. The DNA for the CDR3 is TGTGCCAGCAGCGGGCGACAGGGTCCCGAGCAGTACTTC. Translation gives CASSGRQGPEQYF.

The rearrangement joins TRBV12-3 or TRBV12-4 to TRBJ2-2; 9 positions match TRBD1. The CDR3 length is 17 residues. With 6 bases clipped from V and 2 bases from J, the junction kept 10 bases outside the gene matches. The CDR3 coding sequence is TGTGCCAGCAGCCACGATACGACAGGGGGAAACACCGGGGAGCTGTTTTTT. Translating gives CASSHDTTGGNTGELFF.

The chain uses TRBV6-2 or TRBV6-3 and TRBJ2-3; no definite D call. Germline assignment: CDR1 MNHEY and CDR2 SVGEGT. The CDR3 contains 14 residues. Deletions cut 0 bases from V and 2 bases from J, with 6 bases between. CDR3 sequence: CASSYSGITDTQYF. The DNA for the CDR3 is TGTGCCAGCAGTTACTCGGGTATCACAGATACGCAGTATTTT.